Listed below are T cell receptor beta chains from one sample, sequenced in a study of breast tumors, draining lymph nodes, adjacent tissues. TCRdb redid the calling of the multiplex PCR reads with MiXCR, one entry per CDR3 protein. The table includes 200,000 to 300,000 distinct CDR3 sequences, 30% to 35% detected once. Sequenced: axillary lymph node tissue. These receptor sequences come from a female donor with breast cancer. Some clones in this sample may be carry-over from other donors' samples. CDR3s include the opening cysteine and the closing phenylalanine or tryptophan. The D gene is left open where the match is weak. Size is omitted from some rows. Given values are once, few, many or a class for expanded clones.

J gene	clone size	V gene	D gene	CDR3 protein	CDR3 DNA
TRBJ2-3	few	TRBV18	-	CASSTQTDTQYF	TGTGCCAGCTCAACGCAGACAGATACGCAGTATTTT
TRBJ1-3	-	TRBV7-2	-	CASSQEGTNSGNTLYF	TGTGCCAGCAGCCAAGAAGGGACAAACTCTGGAAACACCCTATATTTT
TRBJ1-2	-	TRBV9	-	CASSVGAVVNYGYTF	TGTGCCAGCAGCGTCGGGGCCGTCGTTAACTATGGCTACACCTTC
TRBJ1-5	many	TRBV15	-	CATSRARNSNQPQHF	TGTGCCACCAGCAGAGCGAGGAATAGCAATCAGCCCCAGCATTTT
TRBJ2-7	many	TRBV20-1	-	CSAISGQGGYEQYF	TGCAGTGCTATCTCCGGCCAGGGCGGCTACGAGCAGTACTTC
TRBJ1-5	many	TRBV2	-	CASSITTGKPQHF	TGTGCCAGCAGTATCACGACAGGCAAGCCCCAGCATTTT
TRBJ2-1	-	TRBV20-1	-	CSARISTKGNEQFF	TGCAGTGCTAGAATTTCAACGAAGGGTAATGAGCAGTTCTTC
TRBJ2-7	few	TRBV30	TRBD1	CAWSGTWDSSYEQYF	TGTGCCTGGAGTGGTACCTGGGACAGTTCCTACGAGCAGTACTTC
TRBJ2-7	many	TRBV11-3	TRBD1	CASSFIFGTGGYEQYF	TGTGCCAGCAGCTTTATTTTCGGGACAGGGGGCTACGAGCAGTACTTC
TRBJ2-2	many	TRBV9	-	CASSMNTGELFF	TGTGCCAGCTCCATGAACACCGGGGAGCTGTTTTTT
TRBJ2-7	-	TRBV6-1	-	CASSQASSYEQYF	TGTGCCAGCAGTCAGGCCTCTTCCTACGAGCAGTACTTC
TRBJ2-2	few	TRBV18	TRBD1	CASSPAGGIDTGELFF	TGTGCCAGCTCACCGGCAGGGGGCATAGACACCGGGGAGCTGTTTTTT
TRBJ1-3	many	TRBV9	-	CASSATDGNTIYF	TGTGCCAGCAGCGCAACAGATGGAAACACCATATATTTT